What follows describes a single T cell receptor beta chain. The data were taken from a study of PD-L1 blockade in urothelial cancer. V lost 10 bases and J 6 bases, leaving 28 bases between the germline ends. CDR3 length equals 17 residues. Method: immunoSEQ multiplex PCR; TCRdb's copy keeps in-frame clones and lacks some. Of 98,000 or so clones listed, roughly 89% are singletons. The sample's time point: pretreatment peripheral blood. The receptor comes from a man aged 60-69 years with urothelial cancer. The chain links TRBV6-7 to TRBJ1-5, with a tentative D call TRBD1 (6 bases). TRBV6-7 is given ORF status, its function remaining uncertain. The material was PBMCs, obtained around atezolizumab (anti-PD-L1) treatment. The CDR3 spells CATLLVPEAGDFQPQHF. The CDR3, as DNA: TGTGCCACCCTATTGGTGCCGGAGGCAGGGGATTTTCAGCCCCAGCATTTT.